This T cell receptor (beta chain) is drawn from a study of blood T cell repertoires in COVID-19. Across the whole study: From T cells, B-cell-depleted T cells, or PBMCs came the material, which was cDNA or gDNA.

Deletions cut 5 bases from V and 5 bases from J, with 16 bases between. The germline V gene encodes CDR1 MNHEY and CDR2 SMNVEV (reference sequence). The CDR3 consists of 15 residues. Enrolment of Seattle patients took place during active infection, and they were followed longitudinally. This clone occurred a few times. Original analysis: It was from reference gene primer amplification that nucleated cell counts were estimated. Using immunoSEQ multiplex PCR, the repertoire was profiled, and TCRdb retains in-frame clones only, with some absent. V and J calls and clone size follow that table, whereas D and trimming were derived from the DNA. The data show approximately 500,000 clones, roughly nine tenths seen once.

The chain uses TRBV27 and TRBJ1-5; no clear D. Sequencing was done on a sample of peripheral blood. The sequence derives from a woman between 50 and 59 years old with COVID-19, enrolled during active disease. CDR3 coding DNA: TGTGCCAGCAGTACCTTAATCGGGATTGATCAGCCCCAGCATTTT. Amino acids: CASSTLIGIDQPQHF.